The present TCR beta chain was sequenced within a study of T-cell reconstitution after alpha-beta-depleted transplantation in children. Findings of the study overall: It was surviving recipient T cells and thymic progenitors that gave some patients high TCRbeta diversity at day 60. Expanded clones from the graft, numbering several hundred, reportedly supplied alpha-beta T cells about two months after transplant. By one year post-transplant, T-cell counts and diversity largely arose from T cells that were newly produced.

V lost 9 bases and J lost 3, with 13 bases in between. The CDR3 is made up of 13 amino acids. Germline CDR1 is KGHDR and CDR2 is SFDVKD. About this clonotype itself: What it binds is unknown.

Unique molecular identifiers were incorporated during preparation of the TCRbeta library. Each CDR3 protein gets one entry after TCRdb re-called the PCR reads with MiXCR. The sample lists just over 950,000 distinct CDR3 sequences; 25% to 35% were seen once. Here the sequenced sample was PBMCs, mostly from graft donor cells, taken 360 days after TCRalphabeta/CD19-depleted stem cell transplant. The gene calls are TRBV24-1 and TRBJ1-2, with D perhaps matching TRBD1 (6 bases). The clonotype comes from a boy younger than two who had a stem cell transplant for SCID, so the T cells may come from the graft donor. CDR3 sequence (DNA): TGTGCCACCCAACAGGGTGGGGACTATGGCTACACCTTC. It encodes CATQQGGDYGYTF.